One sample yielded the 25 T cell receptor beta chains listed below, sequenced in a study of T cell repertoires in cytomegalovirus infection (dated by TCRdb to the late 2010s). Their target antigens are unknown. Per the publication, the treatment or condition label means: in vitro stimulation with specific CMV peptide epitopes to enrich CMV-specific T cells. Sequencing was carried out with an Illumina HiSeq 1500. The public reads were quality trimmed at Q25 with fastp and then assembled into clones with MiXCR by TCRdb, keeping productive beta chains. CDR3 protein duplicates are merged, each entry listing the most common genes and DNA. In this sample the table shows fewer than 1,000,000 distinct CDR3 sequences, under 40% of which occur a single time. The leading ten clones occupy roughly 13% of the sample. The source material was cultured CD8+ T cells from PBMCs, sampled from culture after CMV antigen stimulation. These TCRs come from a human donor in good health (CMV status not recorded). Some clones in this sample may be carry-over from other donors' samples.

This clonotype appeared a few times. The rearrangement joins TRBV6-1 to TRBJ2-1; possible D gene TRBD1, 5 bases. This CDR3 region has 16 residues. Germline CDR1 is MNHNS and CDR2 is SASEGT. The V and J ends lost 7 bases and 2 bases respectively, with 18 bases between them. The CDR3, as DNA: TGTGCCAGCACCGACCTAGGGGCAGGTCCCTACAATGAGCAGTTCTTC. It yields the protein CASTDLGAGPYNEQFF.

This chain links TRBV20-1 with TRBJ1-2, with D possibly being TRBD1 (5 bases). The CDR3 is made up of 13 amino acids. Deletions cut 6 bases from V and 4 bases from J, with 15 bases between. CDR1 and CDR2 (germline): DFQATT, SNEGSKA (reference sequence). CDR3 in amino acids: CSAPQGETYGYTF. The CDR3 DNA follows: TGCAGTGCCCCCCAGGGTGAGACCTATGGCTACACCTTC.

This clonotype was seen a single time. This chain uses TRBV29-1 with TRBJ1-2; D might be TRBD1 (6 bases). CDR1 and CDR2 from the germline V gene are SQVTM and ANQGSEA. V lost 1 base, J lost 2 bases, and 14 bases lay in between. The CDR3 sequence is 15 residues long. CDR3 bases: TGCAGCGTTGAAGTCCCCACGACAGGAAACTATGGCTACACCTTC. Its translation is CSVEVPTTGNYGYTF. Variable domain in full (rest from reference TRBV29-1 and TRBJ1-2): SAVISQKPSRDICQRGTSLTIQCQVDSQVTMMFWYRQQPGQSLTLIATANQGSEATYESGFVIDKFPISRPNLTFSTLTVSNMSPEDSSIYLCSVEVPTTGNYGYTFGSGTRLTVV.

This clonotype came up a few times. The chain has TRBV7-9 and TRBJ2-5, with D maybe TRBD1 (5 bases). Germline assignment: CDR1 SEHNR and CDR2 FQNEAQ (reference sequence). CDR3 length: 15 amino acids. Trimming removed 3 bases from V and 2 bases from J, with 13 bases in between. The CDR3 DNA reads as TGTGCCAGCAGCTTCAGGGCGTTGGGTCAAGAGACCCAGTACTTC. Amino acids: CASSFRALGQETQYF.

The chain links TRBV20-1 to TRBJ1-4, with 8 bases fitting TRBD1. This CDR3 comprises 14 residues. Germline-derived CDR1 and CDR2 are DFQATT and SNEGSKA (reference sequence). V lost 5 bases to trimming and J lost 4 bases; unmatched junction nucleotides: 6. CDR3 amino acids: CSAVRDRRNEKLFF. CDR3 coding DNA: TGCAGTGCTGTCCGGGACAGGCGTAATGAAAAACTGTTTTTT.

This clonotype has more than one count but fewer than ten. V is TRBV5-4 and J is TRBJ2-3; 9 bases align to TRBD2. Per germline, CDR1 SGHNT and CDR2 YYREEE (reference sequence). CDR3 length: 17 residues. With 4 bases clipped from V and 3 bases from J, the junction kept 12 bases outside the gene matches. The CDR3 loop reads CASSGNKVAGETDTQYF. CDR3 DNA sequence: TGTGCCAGCAGCGGTAATAAGGTAGCGGGGGAGACAGATACGCAGTATTTT.

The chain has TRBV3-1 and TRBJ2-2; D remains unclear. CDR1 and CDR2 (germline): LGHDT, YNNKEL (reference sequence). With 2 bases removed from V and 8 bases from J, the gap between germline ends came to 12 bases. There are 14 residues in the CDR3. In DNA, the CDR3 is TGTGCCAGCAGCCAATCATCAGGTTTAGGGGAGCTGTTTTTT. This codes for CASSQSSGLGELFF. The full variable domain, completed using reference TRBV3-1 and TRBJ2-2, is DTAVSQTPKYLVTQMGNDKSIKCEQNLGHDTMYWYKQDSKKFLKIMFSYNNKELIINETVPNRFSPKSPDKAHLNLHINSLELGDSAVYFCASSQSSGLGELFFGEGSRLTVL.

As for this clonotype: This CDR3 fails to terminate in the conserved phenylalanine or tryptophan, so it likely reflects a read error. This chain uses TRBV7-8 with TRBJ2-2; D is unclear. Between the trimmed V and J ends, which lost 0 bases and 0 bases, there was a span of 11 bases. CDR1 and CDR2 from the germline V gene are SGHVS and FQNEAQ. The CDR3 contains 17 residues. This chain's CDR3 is CASSLAAWGTNTGELFC. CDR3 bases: TGTGCCAGCAGCTTAGCGGCATGGGGTACGAACACCGGGGAGCTGTTTTGT.

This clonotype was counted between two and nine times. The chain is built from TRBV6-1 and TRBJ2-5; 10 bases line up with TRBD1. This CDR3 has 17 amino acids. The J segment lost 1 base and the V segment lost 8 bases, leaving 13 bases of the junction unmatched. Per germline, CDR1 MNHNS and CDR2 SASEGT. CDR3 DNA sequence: TGTGCCAGCTGCCTAGGACAGGGGGTAGTAGGCCAAGAGACCCAGTACTTC. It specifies CASCLGQGVVGQETQYF.

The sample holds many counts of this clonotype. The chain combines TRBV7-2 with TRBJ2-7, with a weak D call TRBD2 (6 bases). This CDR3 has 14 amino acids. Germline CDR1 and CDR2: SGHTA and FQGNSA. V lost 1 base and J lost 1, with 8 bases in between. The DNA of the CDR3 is TGTGCCAGCAGCTTAGTGGGACTTTCCTACGAGCAGTACGTC. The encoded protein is CASSLVGLSYEQYV.

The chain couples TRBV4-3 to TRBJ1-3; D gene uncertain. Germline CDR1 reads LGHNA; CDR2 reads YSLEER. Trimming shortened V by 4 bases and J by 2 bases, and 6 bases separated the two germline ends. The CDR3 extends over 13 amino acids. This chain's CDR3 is CASSRSPGNTIYF. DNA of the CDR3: TGCGCCAGCAGCCGGAGTCCTGGAAACACCATATATTTT.

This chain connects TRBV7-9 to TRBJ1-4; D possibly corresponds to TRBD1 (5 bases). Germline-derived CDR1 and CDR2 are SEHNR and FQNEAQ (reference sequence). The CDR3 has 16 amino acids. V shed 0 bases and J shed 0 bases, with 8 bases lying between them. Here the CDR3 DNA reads TGTGCCAGCAGCTTAGCGCAGACAGCAACTAATGAAAAACTGTTTTTT. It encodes CASSLAQTATNEKLFF.

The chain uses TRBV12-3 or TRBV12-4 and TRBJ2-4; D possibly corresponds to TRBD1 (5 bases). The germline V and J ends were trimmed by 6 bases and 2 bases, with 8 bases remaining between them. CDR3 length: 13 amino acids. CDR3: CASSQDTKNIQYF. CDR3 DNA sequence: TGTGCCAGCAGCCAGGACACCAAAAACATTCAGTACTTC.

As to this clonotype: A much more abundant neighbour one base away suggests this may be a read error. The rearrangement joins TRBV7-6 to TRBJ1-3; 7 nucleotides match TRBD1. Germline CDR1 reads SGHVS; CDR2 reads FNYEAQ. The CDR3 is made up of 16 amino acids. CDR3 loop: CANSFSRGTAGNTIYF. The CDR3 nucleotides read TGTGCCAACAGCTTTTCCCGCGGGACAGCTGGAAACACCATATATTTT.

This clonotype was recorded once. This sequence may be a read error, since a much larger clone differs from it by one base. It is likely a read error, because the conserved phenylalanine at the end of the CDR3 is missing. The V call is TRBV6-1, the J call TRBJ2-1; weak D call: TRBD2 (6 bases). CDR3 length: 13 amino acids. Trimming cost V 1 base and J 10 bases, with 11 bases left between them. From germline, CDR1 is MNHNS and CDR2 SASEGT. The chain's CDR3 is CASSEGLVGEQFY. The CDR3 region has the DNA TGTGCCAGCAGTGAAGGACTAGTCGGCGAGCAGTTCTAC.

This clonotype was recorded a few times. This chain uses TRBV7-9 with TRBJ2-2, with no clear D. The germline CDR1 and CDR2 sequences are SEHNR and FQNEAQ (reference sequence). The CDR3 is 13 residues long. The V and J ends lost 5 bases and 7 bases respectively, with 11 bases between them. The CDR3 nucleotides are TGTGCCAGCAGCCCCCCTTGGGTCGGGGAGCTGTTTTTT. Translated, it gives CASSPPWVGELFF.

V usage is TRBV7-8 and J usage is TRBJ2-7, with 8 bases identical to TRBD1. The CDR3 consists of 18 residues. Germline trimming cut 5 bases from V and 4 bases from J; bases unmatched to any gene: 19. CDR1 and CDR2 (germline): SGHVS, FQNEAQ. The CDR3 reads CASSAQGAPRQGRYEQYF. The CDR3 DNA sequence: TGTGCCAGCAGCGCTCAAGGGGCCCCACGACAGGGGAGATACGAGCAGTACTTC.

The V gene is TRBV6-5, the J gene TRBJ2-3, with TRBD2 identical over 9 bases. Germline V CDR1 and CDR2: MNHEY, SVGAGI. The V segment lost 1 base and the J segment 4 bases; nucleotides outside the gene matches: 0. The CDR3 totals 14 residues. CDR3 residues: CASSYLAGADTQYF. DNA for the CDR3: TGTGCCAGCAGTTACTTAGCGGGGGCAGATACGCAGTATTTT.

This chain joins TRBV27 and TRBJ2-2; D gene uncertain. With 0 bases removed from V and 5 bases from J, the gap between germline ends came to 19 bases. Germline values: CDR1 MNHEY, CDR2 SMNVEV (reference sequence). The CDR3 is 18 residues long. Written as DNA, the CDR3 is TGTGCCAGCAGTTTATCGGCTAATTATGGTGGGTCGACCGGGGAGCTGTTTTTT. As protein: CASSLSANYGGSTGELFF.

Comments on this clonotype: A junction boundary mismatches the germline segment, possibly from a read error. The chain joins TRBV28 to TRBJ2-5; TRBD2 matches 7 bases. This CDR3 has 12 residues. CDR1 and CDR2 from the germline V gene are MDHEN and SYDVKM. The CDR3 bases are TGTGCCAGCAGTGTCAACGGACTAGTCGAGTTCTTC. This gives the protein CASSVNGLVEFF.

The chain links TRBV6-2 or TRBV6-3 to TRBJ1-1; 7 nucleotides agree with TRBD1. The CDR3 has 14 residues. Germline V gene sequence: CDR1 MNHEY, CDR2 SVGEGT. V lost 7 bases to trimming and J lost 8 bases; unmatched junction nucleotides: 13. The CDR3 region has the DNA TGTGCCAGCATCGACCCCGGGACAGAGATAGAAGCTTTCTTT. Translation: CASIDPGTEIEAFF.

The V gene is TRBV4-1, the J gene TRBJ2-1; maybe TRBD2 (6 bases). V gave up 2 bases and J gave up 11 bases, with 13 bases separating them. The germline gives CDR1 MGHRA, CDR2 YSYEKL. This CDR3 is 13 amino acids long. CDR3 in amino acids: CASSQKDYRQQFF. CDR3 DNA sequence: TGCGCCAGCAGCCAAAAGGACTATAGGCAGCAGTTCTTC.

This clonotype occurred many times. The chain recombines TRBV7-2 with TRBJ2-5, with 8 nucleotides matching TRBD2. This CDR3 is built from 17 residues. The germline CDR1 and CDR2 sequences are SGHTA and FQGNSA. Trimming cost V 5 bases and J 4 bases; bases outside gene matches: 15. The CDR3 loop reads CASSPPVSGVFGETQYF. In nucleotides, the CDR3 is TGTGCCAGCAGCCCCCCCGTTAGCGGGGTATTCGGAGAGACCCAGTACTTC.

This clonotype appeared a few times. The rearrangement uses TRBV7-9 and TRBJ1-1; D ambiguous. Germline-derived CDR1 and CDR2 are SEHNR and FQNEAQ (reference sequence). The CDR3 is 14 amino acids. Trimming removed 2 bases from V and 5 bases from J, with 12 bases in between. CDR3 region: CASSLKYGETEAFF. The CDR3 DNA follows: TGTGCCAGCAGCTTAAAATACGGGGAGACTGAAGCTTTCTTT.

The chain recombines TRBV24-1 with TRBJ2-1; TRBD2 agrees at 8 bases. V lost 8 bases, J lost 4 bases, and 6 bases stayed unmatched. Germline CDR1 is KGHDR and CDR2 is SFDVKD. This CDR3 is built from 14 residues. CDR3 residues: CATTDAGGYNEQFF. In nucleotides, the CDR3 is TGTGCCACCACGGACGCGGGGGGTTACAATGAGCAGTTCTTC.